The 4 T cell receptor beta chains below all came from one sample that was sequenced in a study of blood T cells in healthy people across ages. Next came a second PCR, run for roughly 6 to 11 cycles, which used a sample-barcoded 5' primer along with a J-beta primer mix. Using its own MiXCR run on the 5' RACE reads, TCRdb lists one record per CDR3 protein. Counted here are 600,000 to 850,000 distinct CDR3 sequences, 20% to 25% occurring once; the ten biggest clones make up 9% to 9.5%. The same data also went into a second study, on T cells of mothers and their children.

The sequenced material came from blood. The receptors were sampled from a boy aged 5 to 17 in good health.

Only a few counts were recorded for this clonotype. A read error may produce the germline difference seen at one junction end. The chain employs TRBV7-9 and TRBJ1-6; 10 bases match TRBD1. This CDR3 contains 14 residues. Germline V gene sequence: CDR1 SEHNR, CDR2 FQNEAQ (reference sequence). CDR3 region: CVSSSGQGNSPLHF. The CDR3 region has the DNA TGTGTCAGCAGCTCGGGACAGGGGAATTCACCCCTCCACTTT.

This rearrangement joins TRBV7-8 to TRBJ2-5; D may correspond to TRBD1 or TRBD2 (5 bases each). The V end lost 3 bases, the J end lost 5 bases, and 7 bases lay between the germline ends. Looked up from germline, CDR1 is SGHVS and CDR2 is FQNEAQ. The CDR3 contains 12 residues. The chain's CDR3 is CASSLGDETQYF. DNA for the CDR3: TGTGCCAGCAGCTTGGGGGACGAGACCCAGTACTTC.

This clonotype showed up just a few times. The chain employs TRBV5-1 and TRBJ2-1; D perhaps matches TRBD2 (5 bases). Germline CDR1 and CDR2: SGHRS and YFSETQ. The CDR3 consists of 15 residues. V was shortened by 6 bases and J by 2 bases, with 15 bases between the two germline ends. CDR3 nucleotide sequence: TGCGCCAGCACCATGGGAAGCGGTGCCTACAATGAGCAGTTCTTC. Residues: CASTMGSGAYNEQFF.

This clonotype was seen a single time. The chain joins TRBV5-6 to TRBJ2-5; D call uncertain. This CDR3 comprises 16 residues. The V gene's germline CDR1 is SGHDT and CDR2 YYEEEE. V was shortened by 0 bases and J by 0 bases, with 12 bases between the two germline ends. The CDR3, as DNA: TGTGCCAGCAGCTTGGACAGACACAAGTACCAAGAGACCCAGTACTTC. It specifies CASSLDRHKYQETQYF.